The clone carrying this TCR beta chain was seen more than once but under ten times. The data stem from a study of blood T cells in healthy people across ages. Deletions cut 4 bases from V and 5 bases from J, with 14 bases between. Germline CDR1 LGHDT, CDR2 YNNKEL (reference sequence). The CDR3 is made up of 15 amino acids. Sample-barcoded 5' priming and a J-beta primer mix drove a second PCR of roughly 6 to 12 cycles. TCRdb fed the 5' RACE reads into MiXCR, producing one record per CDR3 protein. The data hold over 500,000 distinct CDR3 sequences, with about 51% observed a single time. Sequencing used blood. This receptor was obtained from a woman over 75 in good health. This rearrangement joins TRBV3-1 to TRBJ1-4; no reliable D call. The CDR3 loop is CASSPRHGGNEKLFF. CDR3 DNA sequence: TGTGCCAGCAGCCCCCGACATGGAGGAAATGAAAAACTGTTTTTT.